The 28 T cell receptor beta chains listed next were all sequenced from one sample in a study of a mutant IDH1 vaccine in newly diagnosed glioma. The time point here: baseline, week 1 (first vaccination visit). Treatment described: pre-vaccination baseline after standard-of-care therapy. Some clones are missing from TCRdb's copy, which holds only in-frame ones; the method was immunoSEQ multiplex PCR. In the table there are over 75,000 clones, around three quarters of which are singletons. The material sequenced was PBMCs, taken from a glioma patient treated with radiotherapy, temozolomide or both. The receptors come from a middle-aged man with glioma.

This rearrangement joins TRBV28 to TRBJ1-5, with a tentative D call TRBD1 (5 bases). Trimming stripped 2 bases from V and 6 bases from J, with 11 bases between. Germline CDR1 is MDHEN and CDR2 is SYDVKM. The CDR3 is 14 residues long. The CDR3 DNA reads TGTGCCAGCAGTTTAGGGGGGATGCGTCAGCCCCAGCATTTT. Translated: CASSLGGMRQPQHF.

The rearrangement uses TRBV29-1 and TRBJ1-5, with 7 nucleotides matching TRBD1. Germline CDR1 is SQVTM and CDR2 is ANQGSEA. V shed 4 bases, J shed 1 base, and the junction held 4 bases outside the gene matches. The CDR3 length is 14 residues. The CDR3 is CSVVVGQSNQPQHF. The CDR3 nucleotides read TGCAGCGTTGTAGTGGGACAGAGCAATCAGCCCCAGCATTTT. The whole variable domain, remainder taken from reference TRBV29-1 and TRBJ1-5, is SAVISQKPSRDICQRGTSLTIQCQVDSQVTMMFWYRQQPGQSLTLIATANQGSEATYESGFVIDKFPISRPNLTFSTLTVSNMSPEDSSIYLCSVVVGQSNQPQHFGDGTRLSIL.

The CDR3: CASSADWNTEAFF. The DNA of the CDR3 is TGCGCCAGCAGTGCTGATTGGAACACTGAAGCTTTCTTT. The genes are TRBV4-3 and TRBJ1-1; the D is unclear. The V end lost 6 bases, the J end lost 1 base, and 9 bases lay between the germline ends. This CDR3 comprises 13 residues. Per the germline V gene, CDR1 is LGHNA and CDR2 is YSLEER.

The J gene is TRBJ1-4, the V gene TRBV28; a weak D match, TRBD1 (5 bases). The length of the CDR3 is 14 residues. With 6 bases removed from V and 4 bases from J, the gap between germline ends came to 12 bases. From germline, CDR1 is MDHEN and CDR2 SYDVKM. Here the CDR3 reads CASRARDLNEKLFF. In nucleotides, the CDR3 is TGTGCCAGCAGAGCCCGGGACCTTAATGAAAAACTGTTTTTT.

The sample holds one count of this clone. This sequence joins TRBV11-3 and TRBJ2-5; D possibly uses TRBD1 or TRBD2 (5 bases each). This CDR3 region has 15 residues. Germline V CDR1 and CDR2: SGHNT, YENEEA. Trimming took 0 bases from V and 4 from J, leaving 12 bases between them. For the CDR3, the DNA is TGTGCCAGCAGCTTAGACCGAGGGGCTGGAGAGACCCAGTACTTC. Amino acid sequence: CASSLDRGAGETQYF.

V gene TRBV11-2 combines with J gene TRBJ1-2; D is unresolved. Germline V lookup: CDR1 SGHAT, CDR2 FQNNGV. V lost 3 bases, J lost 4 bases, and 15 bases lay in between. The CDR3 consists of 15 residues. DNA of the CDR3: TGTGCCAGCAGCTTGACGCCCGCACCGGGCTATGGCTACACCTTC. Protein sequence: CASSLTPAPGYGYTF.

CDR3 region: CASSLMGGLEQYF. The DNA of the CDR3 is TGTGCCAGCAGCCTGATGGGCGGTCTCGAGCAGTACTTC. The chain combines TRBV7-2 with TRBJ2-7; no clear D. Trimming took off 5 bases at V and 6 bases at J, with 14 bases between the two ends. The CDR3 totals 13 residues. CDR1 and CDR2 (germline): SGHTA, FQGNSA.

The rearrangement joins TRBV2 to TRBJ1-2; 8 bases fit TRBD1. The junction had 9 bases not matched to a gene; V was cut back by 5 bases and J by 4 bases. The germline gives CDR1 SNHLY, CDR2 FYNNEI. There are 15 residues in the CDR3. CDR3 DNA: TGTGCCAGCAGTCCGGACAGGGAAATCGGCTATGGCTACACCTTC. This translates into CASSPDREIGYGYTF.

V gene TRBV7-2 combines with J gene TRBJ2-6; no definite D call. In germline, CDR1 is SGHTA, CDR2 FQGNSA. V lost 1 base and J 2 bases, leaving 9 bases between the germline ends. This CDR3 is 16 amino acids long. CDR3 sequence reads: CASSLGIRAGANVLTF. As DNA, the CDR3 is TGTGCCAGCAGCTTAGGTATTAGAGCTGGGGCCAACGTCCTGACTTTC.

The J gene is TRBJ1-3, the V gene TRBV5-1; D unresolved. Per germline, CDR1 SGHRS and CDR2 YFSETQ. The CDR3 runs to 17 residues. V was trimmed by 4 bases and J by 0 bases, leaving 17 bases between them. This CDR3 reads CASSPRGRDYSGNTIYF. CDR3 DNA sequence: TGCGCCAGCAGCCCCCGGGGAAGAGATTACTCTGGAAACACCATATATTTT.

The chain recombines TRBV28 with TRBJ1-5; D is undetermined. This CDR3 spans 18 amino acids. Germline values: CDR1 MDHEN, CDR2 SYDVKM. The V end was cut by 2 bases, the J end by 0 bases, with 17 bases between. The CDR3 is CASSLPGIPPYSNQPQHF. For the CDR3, the DNA is TGTGCCAGCAGTTTACCTGGTATTCCGCCTTATAGCAATCAGCCCCAGCATTTT.

The chain recombines TRBV4-1 with TRBJ2-1; 13 bases line up with TRBD2. J gave up 9 bases and V 3 bases, and 8 bases lay outside the gene matches. CDR1 and CDR2 from the germline V gene are MGHRA and YSYEKL. The CDR3 covers 16 residues. The DNA for the CDR3 is TGCGCCAGCAGCCAGGCACTAGCGGGGGGGGTACCTGAGCAGTTCTTC. Translation gives CASSQALAGGVPEQFF.

The chain uses TRBV18 and TRBJ2-7, with TRBD2 matching 10 bases. Germline assignment: CDR1 KGHSH and CDR2 LQKENI. CDR3 length equals 15 residues. V gave up 6 bases and J gave up 2 bases; unmatched junction bases: 7. In DNA form, the CDR3 reads TGTGCCAGCTCTCCCAGGACTAGCGGTACCTACGAGCAGTACTTC. It encodes CASSPRTSGTYEQYF. Drawing the rest from reference TRBV18 and TRBJ2-7, the complete variable domain is NAGVMQNPRHLVRRRGQEARLRCSPMKGHSHVYWYRQLPEEGLKFMVYLQKENIIDESGMPKERFSAEFPKEGPSILRIQQVVRGDSAAYFCASSPRTSGTYEQYFGPGTRLTVT.

The gene calls are TRBV2 and TRBJ2-3; D might be TRBD2 (6 bases). The germline V gene encodes CDR1 SNHLY and CDR2 FYNNEI. The CDR3 runs 13 residues. V dropped 11 bases and J dropped 4 bases, with 16 bases sitting between them. The CDR3 loop reads CAGRDSGPDTQYF. CDR3 coding DNA: TGTGCCGGAAGGGACTCTGGGCCAGATACGCAGTATTTT.

CDR3 protein: CASSLDLAGVKETQYF. CDR3 bases: TGTGCCAGCAGCTTGGATCTAGCGGGAGTTAAAGAGACCCAGTACTTC. The V gene is TRBV5-4, the J gene TRBJ2-5; 10 positions match TRBD2. The germline V gene encodes CDR1 SGHNT and CDR2 YYREEE (reference sequence). With V trimmed by 0 bases and J by 3 bases, 5 bases remained unmatched. The CDR3 runs to 16 residues.

There are a few counts of this clone. The J gene is TRBJ1-1, the V gene TRBV20-1; no clear D gene. Looked up from germline, CDR1 is DFQATT and CDR2 is SNEGSKA (reference sequence). The CDR3 sequence is 10 residues long. The V and J ends lost 2 bases and 4 bases respectively, with 2 bases between them. The CDR3 DNA reads TGCAGTGCTAGAACCACTGAAGCTTTCTTT. Its translation is CSARTTEAFF.

This chain connects TRBV14 to TRBJ2-5; 7 bases agree with TRBD2. CDR1 and CDR2 from the germline V gene are SGHDN and FVKESK. The CDR3 loop spans 18 amino acids. With V trimmed by 2 bases and J by 0 bases, 12 bases remained unmatched. CDR3 nucleotides: TGTGCCAGCAGCCAAAGGCCCGGACTAGGGAAGTACCAAGAGACCCAGTACTTC. Translation gives CASSQRPGLGKYQETQYF. Full variable domain (missing parts from reference TRBV14 and TRBJ2-5): EAGVTQFPSHSVIEKGQTVTLRCDPISGHDNLYWYRRVMGKEIKFLLHFVKESKQDESGMPNNRFLAERTGGTYSTLKVQPAELEDSGVYFCASSQRPGLGKYQETQYFGPGTRLLVL.

CDR3 loop: CASSLSGGLQETQYF. The CDR3 DNA is TGTGCCAGCAGTTTGAGCGGGGGATTGCAAGAGACCCAGTACTTC. The rearrangement uses TRBV6-5 and TRBJ2-5, with TRBD2 matching 8 bases. This CDR3 spans 15 amino acids. Looked up from germline, CDR1 is MNHEY and CDR2 is SVGAGI. After removal of 4 bases from V and 2 bases from J, the junction contained 6 bases not matched to a gene.

This clone came up once. The CDR3 bases are TGTGCCAGCAGCATGGACAGGACTAATGAAAAACTGTTTTTT. This sequence encodes CASSMDRTNEKLFF. The chain is built from TRBV5-6 and TRBJ1-4, with 7 bases aligning to TRBD1. The CDR3 consists of 14 residues. V lost 4 bases and J lost 2; bases outside the gene matches: 2. The germline V gene has CDR1 SGHDT and CDR2 YYEEEE.

CDR3 nucleotide sequence: TGCGCCAGCAGCCCGCGGGACACAGATACGCAGTATTTT. It specifies CASSPRDTDTQYF. The rearrangement uses TRBV4-3 and TRBJ2-3; TRBD2 is a possible D gene (6 bases). CDR3 length equals 13 residues. V was pared by 4 bases and J by 2 bases, with 7 bases between. Germline CDR1 is LGHNA and CDR2 is YSLEER.

This clone has just a few counts. The same CDR3 can be traced to other DNA sequences in this sample. The chain couples TRBV7-9 to TRBJ1-5; the D is unclear. The CDR3 loop spans 15 amino acids. The germline V gene has CDR1 SEHNR and CDR2 FQNEAQ (reference sequence). The V and J ends lost 0 bases and 1 base respectively, with 7 bases between them. The CDR3 loop is CASSLAGDSNQPQHF. Here the CDR3 DNA reads TGTGCCAGCAGCTTAGCCGGAGACAGCAATCAGCCCCAGCATTTT.

The chain employs TRBV9 and TRBJ1-1; possible D gene TRBD1, 5 bases. Per the germline V gene, CDR1 is SGDLS and CDR2 is YYNGEE. The CDR3 has 14 residues. V was pared by 4 bases and J by 4 bases, with 14 bases between. This chain's CDR3 is CASSKVGESTEAFF. The CDR3 DNA is TGTGCCAGCAGCAAAGTAGGGGAGAGCACTGAAGCTTTCTTT.

This clone has just one count. This sequence joins TRBV7-3 and TRBJ1-5, with D possibly being TRBD1 (6 bases). Germline V gene lookup returns CDR1 SGHTA and CDR2 FQGTGA. The CDR3 totals 16 residues. Trimming took 2 bases from V and 7 from J, leaving 18 bases between them. The CDR3 DNA sequence: TGTGCCAGCAGCTTATGGCAGGGGAACCGGGGGCAGCCCCAGCATTTT. Protein: CASSLWQGNRGQPQHF.

The chain links TRBV10-3 to TRBJ2-7; a possible D gene is TRBD1 (5 bases). The germline V gene encodes CDR1 ENHRY and CDR2 SYGVKD. This CDR3 is built from 13 residues. Trimming cost V 4 bases and J 2 bases, with 9 bases left between them. The CDR3 loop is CAISGTPTYEQYF. The CDR3 DNA follows: TGTGCCATCAGTGGGACACCCACCTACGAGCAGTACTTC.

V and J are TRBV19 and TRBJ1-1, with D possibly TRBD1 on 6 matching bases. Germline V CDR1 and CDR2: LNHDA, SQIVND (reference sequence). The CDR3 length is 14 residues. Trimming took 7 bases from V and 2 from J, leaving 14 bases between them. CDR3 protein: CASNTGTPNTEAFF. The CDR3 DNA reads as TGTGCCAGTAACACCGGGACACCAAACACTGAAGCTTTCTTT.

This clone was found a few times. J is TRBJ1-1 and V is TRBV30; no reliable D call. The CDR3 sequence is 14 residues long. The germline gives CDR1 GTSNPN, CDR2 SVGIG (reference sequence). Trimming cost V 0 bases and J 1 base, with 9 bases left between them. For the CDR3, the DNA is TGTGCCTGGAGTGTTAGTCTTGGGAACACTGAAGCTTTCTTT. Translated: CAWSVSLGNTEAFF.

The chain combines TRBV5-6 with TRBJ2-1; tentatively, D is TRBD1 or TRBD2 (5 bases each). This CDR3 contains 14 residues. Trimming removed 7 bases from V and 9 bases from J, with 20 bases in between. CDR1 is SGHDT, CDR2 YYEEEE, per germline. The CDR3 here is CASSLGLWGIEQFF. CDR3 coding DNA: TGTGCCAGCTCACTAGGGCTGTGGGGCATTGAGCAGTTCTTC. Variable domain in full (rest from reference TRBV5-6 and TRBJ2-1): DAGVTQSPTHLIKTRGQQVTLRCSPKSGHDTVSWYQQALGQGPQFIFQYYEEEERQRGNFPDRFSGHQFPNYSSELNVNALLLGDSALYLCASSLGLWGIEQFFGPGTRLTVL.

J is TRBJ2-2 and V is TRBV7-9; D is possibly TRBD1 or TRBD2 (5 bases each). This CDR3 is 14 amino acids long. CDR1 and CDR2 from the germline V gene are SEHNR and FQNEAQ (reference sequence). The V end was cut by 1 base, the J end by 7 bases, with 10 bases between. The CDR3 coding sequence is TGTGCCAGCAGCTTAGTGGGGGAGCGCGGGGAGCTGTTTTTT. It codes for CASSLVGERGELFF.